These T cell receptor beta chains were read from a single sample in a study of T cell changes during pregnancy in multiple sclerosis. Sequenced by immunoSEQ multiplex PCR; TCRdb stores in-frame clones only, minus some. The sample lists about 60,000 clones; approximately 94% were seen once. Sequenced material: CD8+ T cells from peripheral blood mononuclear cells, taken in the second trimester of pregnancy. The receptors stem from a female donor with multiple sclerosis, enrolled in a pregnancy study. CDR3s leave out the opening cysteine and the closing phenylalanine or tryptophan.

j_gene	v_gene	CDR3aa
TRBJ2-1	TRBV7-2	ASSLGRGRAYNEQF
TRBJ2-7	TRBV13	ASSGGRDLYEQY
TRBJ2-1	TRBV6-5	ASSYGGGRVQF
TRBJ2-7	TRBV27	ASSPNRGPAYEQY
TRBJ1-5	TRBV15	ATSRTGGTNQPQH
TRBJ2-7	TRBV30	AWTGWRSYEQY
TRBJ2-2	TRBV14	ASSQRTSGSPGELF
TRBJ2-1	TRBV19	ASSIGTGYNEQF
TRBJ2-7	TRBV4-1	ASSHLGQTIYEQY
TRBJ2-5	TRBV11-2	ASSSPRETQY